A single sample gave rise to the 21 T cell receptor beta chains below, sequenced in a study of T-cell memory formation after mild COVID-19. In TCRdb, the 5' RACE reads were re-called with MiXCR into one record per CDR3 protein. The table shows approximately 240,000 distinct CDR3 sequences, with 15% to 20% occurring only once. Sequencing used PBMCs or a T cell subset sorted from them (not recorded which). All receptors derive from a man aged 18 to 29 who had mild COVID-19 (a few samples of this study predate the infection). Cell type and time point are not known.

The V and J genes are TRBV20-1 and TRBJ2-7; 7 bases agree with TRBD1. CDR1 and CDR2 from the germline V gene are DFQATT and SNEGSKA (reference sequence). The junction had 4 bases not matched to a gene; V was cut back by 3 bases and J by 2 bases. The CDR3 loop spans 13 amino acids. The CDR3 nucleotides are TGCAGTGCTAGTAGGGACAGCGCCTACGAGCAGTACGTC. As protein: CSASRDSAYEQYV.

The rearrangement joins TRBV7-3 to TRBJ2-2; TRBD1 is a possible D gene (6 bases). This CDR3 comprises 15 residues. The ends were cut back, 5 bases at V and 3 bases at J, with 13 bases in the middle. CDR1 SGHTA and CDR2 FQGTGA come from the germline V gene. CDR3 residues: CASSHPGQHTGELFF. Here the CDR3 DNA reads TGTGCCAGCAGCCACCCCGGACAGCACACCGGGGAGCTGTTTTTT.

This clonotype has just a few counts. The gene calls are TRBV4-2 and TRBJ2-1; TRBD2 matches at 9 bases. CDR1 and CDR2 (germline): LGHNA, YNFKEQ. The CDR3 length is 16 residues. With V trimmed by 0 bases and J by 4 bases, 4 bases remained unmatched. CDR3 amino acids: CASSQDLAGKYNEQFF. The CDR3 DNA follows: TGTGCCAGCAGCCAAGATCTAGCGGGGAAATACAATGAGCAGTTCTTC.

This clonotype was counted only a few times. The chain carries TRBV7-3 and TRBJ1-1; D may be TRBD1 (5 bases). This CDR3 region has 16 residues. Looked up from germline, CDR1 is SGHTA and CDR2 is FQGTGA. Trimming left V 4 bases short and J 4 bases short, with 19 bases between. CDR3: CASSSIPGDLGTEAFF. DNA for the CDR3: TGTGCCAGCAGCTCGATCCCCGGGGACCTGGGCACTGAAGCTTTCTTT.

The chain links TRBV19 to TRBJ2-7, with 10 bases lining up with TRBD1. This CDR3 is 14 amino acids long. Germline V CDR1 and CDR2: LNHDA, SQIVND (reference sequence). V gave up 4 bases and J gave up 7 bases; unmatched junction bases: 7. The CDR3 DNA sequence: TGTGCCAGTAGTAAGACGGGACAGGGGATTGAGCAGTACTTC. Translating it yields CASSKTGQGIEQYF.

This clonotype was picked up a small number of times. This chain joins TRBV29-1 and TRBJ1-3; D is uncertain. The V and J ends lost 6 bases and 3 bases respectively, with 12 bases between them. Germline V CDR1 and CDR2: SQVTM, ANQGSEA. The CDR3 is 13 amino acids. CDR3 coding DNA: TGCAGCGTCATTCCCGATATTGGAAACACCATATATTTT. Encoded protein: CSVIPDIGNTIYF.

This clonotype has more than one count but fewer than ten. The chain uses TRBV7-2 and TRBJ2-2; TRBD2 is a possible D gene (6 bases). Trimming removed 6 bases at V and 7 bases at J, with 18 bases between. Germline CDR1 and CDR2: SGHTA and FQGNSA. This CDR3 is built from 15 residues. This CDR3 is CASSRSALEGGELFF. The DNA for the CDR3 is TGTGCCAGCAGTCGGTCGGCCCTGGAGGGCGGGGAGCTGTTTTTT. The whole variable domain, remainder taken from reference TRBV7-2 and TRBJ2-2, is GAGVSQSPSNKVTEKGKDVELRCDPISGHTALYWYRQSLGQGLEFLIYFQGNSAPDKSGLPSDRFSAERTGGSVSTLTIQRTQQEDSAVYLCASSRSALEGGELFFGEGSRLTVL.

The table lists this clonotype with a few counts. The chain is built from TRBV4-3 and TRBJ1-2; D gene uncertain. The germline V and J ends were trimmed by 0 bases and 3 bases, with 8 bases remaining between them. The CDR3 is 14 amino acids. Per the germline V gene, CDR1 is LGHNA and CDR2 is YSLEER. The CDR3 protein is CASSQEPRDYGYTF. In DNA, the CDR3 is TGCGCCAGCAGCCAAGAACCCCGGGACTATGGCTACACCTTC.

The chain has TRBV6-5 and TRBJ1-6, with TRBD1 as a possible D gene (6 bases). V lost 6 bases, J lost 5 bases, and 20 bases lay in between. This CDR3 spans 17 amino acids. Germline V CDR1 and CDR2: MNHEY, SVGAGI. This chain's CDR3 is CASSPSGGPLHNSPLHF. CDR3 DNA sequence: TGTGCCAGCAGCCCCAGCGGGGGGCCCCTGCATAATTCACCCCTCCACTTT.

This clonotype turned up a few times. This rearrangement joins TRBV28 to TRBJ1-5; a weak D match, TRBD1 (5 bases). Germline-derived CDR1 and CDR2 are MDHEN and SYDVKM. V lost 5 bases, J lost 7 bases, and 15 bases lay in between. CDR3 length: 14 amino acids. CDR3 in amino acids: CASSTREDVQPQHF. The CDR3 DNA reads TGTGCCAGCAGTACCAGGGAAGACGTCCAGCCCCAGCATTTT.

This clonotype was counted between two and nine times. This rearrangement joins TRBV24-1 to TRBJ2-6, with no clear D. Germline V gene lookup returns CDR1 KGHDR and CDR2 SFDVKD. The CDR3 has 16 residues. V shed 4 bases and J shed 0 bases, with 9 bases lying between them. CDR3 protein: CATSERRSSGANVLTF. CDR3 sequence (DNA): TGTGCCACCAGTGAACGAAGATCCTCTGGGGCCAACGTCCTGACTTTC.

This clonotype was detected ten times or more. The chain carries TRBV12-3 or TRBV12-4 and TRBJ1-1, with 8 bases that match TRBD1. This CDR3 spans 14 amino acids. V lost 5 bases and J lost 5; bases outside the gene matches: 7. This CDR3 reads CASSLTGGGTEAFF. CDR3 nucleotide sequence: TGTGCCAGCAGTCTCACAGGGGGAGGTACTGAAGCTTTCTTT.

The chain is built from TRBV10-3 and TRBJ1-5; TRBD1 is a possible D gene (6 bases). The CDR3 has 13 amino acids. Germline V gives CDR1 ENHRY, CDR2 SYGVKD. Deletions cut 4 bases from V and 4 bases from J, with 8 bases between. CDR3 nucleotide sequence: TGTGCCATCAGTGCACAGGGTAATCAGCCCCAGCATTTT. It encodes CAISAQGNQPQHF.

This chain connects TRBV18 to TRBJ2-2; a possible D gene is TRBD1 (5 bases). Germline CDR1 KGHSH, CDR2 LQKENI. This CDR3 contains 17 residues. Trimming removed 6 bases from V and 5 bases from J, with 22 bases in between. CDR3: CASSPFEWAGRTGELFF. In nucleotides, the CDR3 is TGTGCCAGCTCGCCCTTCGAATGGGCAGGGCGGACCGGGGAGCTGTTTTTT.

Ten or more counts support this clonotype. The chain uses TRBV12-3 or TRBV12-4 and TRBJ1-6, with D tentatively TRBD1 (5 bases). The CDR3 contains 14 residues. Trimming left V 6 bases short and J 14 bases short, with 20 bases between. The DNA for the CDR3 is TGTGCCAGCAGCCAGACAAGGGGACTATTATCCCTCCACTTT. As protein: CASSQTRGLLSLHF.

As to this clonotype: One end of the junction is discordant with germline, which a read error may explain. The J gene is TRBJ2-7, the V gene TRBV4-3, with 8 positions matching TRBD1. CDR1 is LGHNA and CDR2 is YSLEER in the germline V gene. This CDR3 has 17 amino acids. CDR3 in amino acids: CASSQDRYRGIVYDQYF. CDR3 DNA sequence: TGCGCCAGCAGCCAAGATCGCTACAGGGGGATCGTCTACGATCAGTACTTC.

This clonotype was recorded a few times. The chain uses TRBV5-1 and TRBJ2-1, with 10 bases aligning to TRBD2. The CDR3 is made up of 15 amino acids. Trimming removed 3 bases from V and 2 bases from J; junction bases left unmatched: 2. Germline values: CDR1 SGHRS, CDR2 YFSETQ. CDR3 loop: CASSWSGGAYNEQFF. The DNA of the CDR3 is TGCGCCAGCAGCTGGAGCGGGGGGGCCTACAATGAGCAGTTCTTC.

The chain couples TRBV7-6 to TRBJ2-7; 9 positions match TRBD1. Germline CDR1 SGHVS, CDR2 FNYEAQ. This CDR3 has 16 residues. The ends lost 6 bases at V and 0 bases at J; junction bases unmatched: 9. CDR3 in amino acids: CASSPSGTGYSYEQYF. The CDR3 coding sequence is TGTGCCAGCAGTCCCTCCGGGACAGGGTACTCCTACGAGCAGTACTTC.

V and J are TRBV20-1 and TRBJ1-5; D is undetermined. There are 13 residues in the CDR3. Germline V CDR1 and CDR2: DFQATT, SNEGSKA (reference sequence). The V gene lost 1 base and the J gene lost 7 bases, with 11 bases spanning the gap. In nucleotides, the CDR3 is TGCAGTGCTAGAGTTCCAGGCGGGCAGCCCCAGCATTTT. Translating it yields CSARVPGGQPQHF.

In this sample, this clonotype turned up a few times. V usage is TRBV5-5 and J usage is TRBJ1-4; D is possibly TRBD1 (5 bases). The length of the CDR3 is 14 residues. The V and J ends lost 2 bases and 5 bases respectively, with 10 bases between them. Germline CDR1 reads SGHKS; CDR2 reads YYEKEE (reference sequence). The CDR3 loop is CASSLGTGNEKLFF. The CDR3 region has the DNA TGTGCCAGCAGCTTAGGGACGGGGAATGAAAAACTGTTTTTT.

This chain connects TRBV20-1 to TRBJ2-6; TRBD1 matches at 8 bases. The CDR3 is 17 residues long. The V gene end was trimmed by 2 bases and the J gene end by 4 bases; junction bases not matched to a gene: 10. CDR1 DFQATT and CDR2 SNEGSKA come from the germline V gene (reference sequence). The CDR3 here is CSARWDRRTAGANVLTF. CDR3 in DNA: TGCAGTGCTAGATGGGACAGGCGAACTGCGGGGGCCAACGTCCTGACTTTC.